The clone carrying this T cell receptor beta chain was seen only once. V was clipped by 5 bases and J by 4 bases; unmatched bases: 2. Germline CDR1 reads SGHRS; CDR2 reads YFSETQ. This CDR3 spans 13 amino acids. Per the original methods: Reference gene primer amplification gave nucleated cell count estimates. TCRdb's table, derived via immunoSEQ multiplex PCR, lists solely in-frame clones and lacks some. Clonal size and the V and J genes are those of that table, whereas D and trimming came from the DNA. Counted here are under 250,000 clones, approximately 83% occurring once; the ten biggest clones make up more than 2.5%. This entry belongs to a study of blood T cell repertoires in COVID-19.

Sequencing was done on a sample of peripheral blood. This clonotype originated in a woman aged 25 to 39 who had recovered from COVID-19. This rearrangement joins TRBV5-1 to TRBJ2-5; 10 bases are a match to TRBD1. CDR3 amino acids: CASSRDRGETQYF. The CDR3, as DNA: TGCGCCAGCAGTCGGGACAGGGGAGAGACCCAGTACTTC.